This TCR beta chain was sequenced for a study of OX40 agonist ivuxolimab in advanced cancers. Study details: Partial responses were achieved by three patients: one hepatocellular carcinoma, two cutaneous melanoma. Study results and caveats: Normalized expansion of T-cell clones was also low for some nonresponders.

The germline CDR1 and CDR2 sequences are SGHVS and FNYEAQ. The CDR3 runs 14 residues. Deletions cut 5 bases from V and 2 bases from J, with 11 bases between. With regard to this clone: The antigen is not known.

Generated by immunoSEQ multiplex PCR, the TCRdb table keeps only in-frame clones and is missing some. The sample has almost 70,000 clones, about 80% seen once. The sample in question was CD4+ or CD8+ T cells sorted from blood, obtained in a trial of the OX40 agonist ivuxolimab. This TCR derives from an adult with an advanced solid tumor such as melanoma, head and neck, liver or kidney cancer. This chain connects TRBV7-6 to TRBJ2-3; D assignment may be TRBD1 or TRBD2 (5 bases each). The CDR3 sequence: CASSLGRPTDTQYF. The CDR3 DNA reads as TGTGCCAGCAGCCTGGGACGACCCACAGATACGCAGTATTTT.